These 10 T cell receptor beta chains were all obtained from the same sample, sequenced in a study of shared clonotypes between healthy human individuals. Naive-designated CD8 cells lacked CD45RO, were positively enriched for CCR7, and omitted terminally differentiated effector memory CD45RA+ cells. This table comes from immunoSEQ multiplex PCR, and its TCRdb copy is limited to in-frame clones, with some not included. This table has 760,000 or so clones, about 96% appearing once. The sequenced sample consisted of naive CD8+ T cells sorted from blood. These receptors all come from a man aged 25-40 years in good health.

The J gene is TRBJ2-7, the V gene TRBV7-6; D call uncertain. This CDR3 is 13 amino acids long. Deletions cut 1 base from V and 3 bases from J, with 7 bases between. CDR1 is SGHVS, CDR2 FNYEAQ, per germline. Here the CDR3 DNA reads TGTGCCAGCAGCTTAGGTGAAATCTACGAGCAGTACTTC. This translates into CASSLGEIYEQYF.

The V and J genes are TRBV6-4 and TRBJ2-1, with 7 bases that match TRBD2. The germline V gene has CDR1 MRHNA and CDR2 SNTAGT. V lost 4 bases and J lost 8; bases outside the gene matches: 8. The CDR3 consists of 14 residues. CDR3 DNA: TGTGCCAGCAGTGGGGACGCGGGGGTCCATGAGCAGTTCTTC. Its protein product is CASSGDAGVHEQFF.

The rearrangement uses TRBV5-1 and TRBJ2-2; no clear D gene. This CDR3 has 13 amino acids. Germline V gene data show CDR1 as SGHRS and CDR2 as YFSETQ. Trimming cost V 3 bases and J 5 bases, with 8 bases left between them. The CDR3 sequence: CASSWVETGELFF. CDR3 DNA sequence: TGCGCCAGCAGCTGGGTTGAAACCGGGGAGCTGTTTTTT.

A single count supports this clone. The J gene is TRBJ1-5, the V gene TRBV4-3, with D unclear. V lost 1 base, J lost 2 bases, and 9 bases lay in between. CDR3 length: 15 amino acids. Germline V CDR1 and CDR2: LGHNA, YSLEER. The CDR3 bases are TGCGCCAGCAGCCAAGGGACGGGTCGCAATCAGCCCCAGCATTTT. Protein: CASSQGTGRNQPQHF.

The chain couples TRBV25-1 to TRBJ2-7; D possibly uses TRBD1 or TRBD2 (6 bases each). The CDR3 covers 12 residues. V was shortened by 5 bases and J by 5 bases, with 10 bases between the two germline ends. Germline loops: CDR1 MGHDK, CDR2 SYGVNS. Here the CDR3 reads CASSPGAHEQYF. CDR3 nucleotides: TGTGCCAGCAGTCCGGGGGCGCACGAGCAGTACTTC.

V and J are TRBV11-2 and TRBJ2-7; D might be TRBD1 (5 bases). V was clipped by 5 bases and J by 2 bases, with 16 bases between them. The CDR3 has 15 residues. Germline V lookup: CDR1 SGHAT, CDR2 FQNNGV. The CDR3 DNA is TGTGCCAGCAGCACACGGCAGGGTGTAGCCTACGAGCAGTACTTC. This codes for CASSTRQGVAYEQYF.

The J gene is TRBJ2-1, the V gene TRBV7-9, with a tentative D call TRBD2 (6 bases). Germline V gene lookup returns CDR1 SEHNR and CDR2 FQNEAQ (reference sequence). V lost 0 bases and J lost 9, with 15 bases in between. The CDR3 is 15 amino acids. The CDR3 DNA reads as TGTGCCAGCAGCTTAGCGTGGGGAGGAGGAGGTGAGCAGTTCTTC. Translating it yields CASSLAWGGGGEQFF. Full variable domain (remainder filled in from reference TRBV7-9 and TRBJ2-1): DTGVSQNPRHKITKRGQNVTFRCDPISEHNRLYWYRQTLGQGPEFLTYFQNEAQLEKSRLLSDRFSAERPKGSFSTLEIQRTEQGDSAMYLCASSLAWGGGGEQFFGPGTRLTVL.

The rearrangement joins TRBV6-1 to TRBJ2-5; 9 bases are shared with TRBD2. CDR1 MNHNS and CDR2 SASEGT come from the germline V gene. V lost 2 bases, J lost 5 bases, and 9 bases stayed unmatched. This CDR3 contains 16 residues. The CDR3 spells CASSELAGEGEETQYF. CDR3 nucleotide sequence: TGTGCCAGCAGTGAATTAGCGGGAGAGGGGGAGGAGACCCAGTACTTC.

The genes are TRBV29-1 and TRBJ1-1; a weak D match, TRBD1 (5 bases). Germline CDR1 is SQVTM and CDR2 is ANQGSEA. The CDR3 totals 15 residues. V was cut by 0 bases and J by 5 bases, with 16 bases left in between. CDR3 nucleotide sequence: TGCAGCGTTGAAGATCTGGAGGGGACGGAGACTGAAGCTTTCTTT. Translating gives CSVEDLEGTETEAFF.

DNA for the CDR3: TGTGCCAGCAGTAGTCGATCATGGGCGTTTCCAGCTTTCTTT. Residues: CASSSRSWAFPAFF. The chain uses TRBV6-5 and TRBJ1-1, with D unresolved. Germline CDR1 reads MNHEY; CDR2 reads SVGAGI. The CDR3 runs 14 residues. Trimming removed 5 bases from V and 10 bases from J, with 20 bases in between.